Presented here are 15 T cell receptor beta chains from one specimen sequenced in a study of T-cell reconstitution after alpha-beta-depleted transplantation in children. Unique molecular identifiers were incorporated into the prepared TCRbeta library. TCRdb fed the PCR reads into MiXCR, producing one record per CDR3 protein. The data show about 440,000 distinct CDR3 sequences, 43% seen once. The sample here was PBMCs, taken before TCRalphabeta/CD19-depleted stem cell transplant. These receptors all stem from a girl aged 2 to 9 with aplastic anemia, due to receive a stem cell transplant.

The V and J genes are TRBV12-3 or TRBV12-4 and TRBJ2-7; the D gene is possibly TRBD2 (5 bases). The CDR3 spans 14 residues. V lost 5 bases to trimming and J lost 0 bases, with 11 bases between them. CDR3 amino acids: CASSLSEGSYEQYF. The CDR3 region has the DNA TGTGCCAGCAGTCTTAGCGAAGGCTCCTACGAGCAGTACTTC.

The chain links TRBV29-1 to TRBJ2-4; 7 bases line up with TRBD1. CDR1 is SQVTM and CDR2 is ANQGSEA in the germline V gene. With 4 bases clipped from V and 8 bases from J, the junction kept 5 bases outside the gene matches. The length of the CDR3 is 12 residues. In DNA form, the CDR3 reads TGCAGCGTTGCCGGGACAGAGGACATTCAGTACTTC. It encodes CSVAGTEDIQYF.

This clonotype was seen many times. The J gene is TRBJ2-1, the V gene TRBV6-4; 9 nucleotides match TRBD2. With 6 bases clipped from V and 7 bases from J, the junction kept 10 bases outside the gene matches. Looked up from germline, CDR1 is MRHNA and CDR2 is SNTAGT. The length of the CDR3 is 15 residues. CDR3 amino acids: CASSPGTSILNEQFF. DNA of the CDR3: TGTGCCAGCAGCCCCGGGACTAGCATATTAAATGAGCAGTTCTTC.

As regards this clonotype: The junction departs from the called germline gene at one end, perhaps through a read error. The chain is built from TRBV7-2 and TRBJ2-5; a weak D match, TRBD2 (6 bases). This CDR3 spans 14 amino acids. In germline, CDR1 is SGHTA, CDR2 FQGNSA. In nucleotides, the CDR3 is TGTGCCAGTAGCTTAATCGGGAGCGCGGAGACCCAGTACTTC. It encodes CASSLIGSAETQYF.

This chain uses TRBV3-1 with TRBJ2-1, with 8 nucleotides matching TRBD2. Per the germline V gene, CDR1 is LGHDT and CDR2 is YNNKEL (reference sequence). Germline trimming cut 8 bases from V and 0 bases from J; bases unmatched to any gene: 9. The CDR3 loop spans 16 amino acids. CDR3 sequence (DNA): TGTGCCAGCTCCCGGACGGGAGGGCTCTCCTACAATGAGCAGTTCTTC. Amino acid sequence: CASSRTGGLSYNEQFF.

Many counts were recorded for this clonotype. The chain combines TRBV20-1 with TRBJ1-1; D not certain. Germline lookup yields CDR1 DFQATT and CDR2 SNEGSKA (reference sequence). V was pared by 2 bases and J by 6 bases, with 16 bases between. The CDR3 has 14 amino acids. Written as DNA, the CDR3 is TGCAGTGCTAGAAGACTCGGGAGCCTGTCTGAAGCTTTCTTT. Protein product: CSARRLGSLSEAFF.

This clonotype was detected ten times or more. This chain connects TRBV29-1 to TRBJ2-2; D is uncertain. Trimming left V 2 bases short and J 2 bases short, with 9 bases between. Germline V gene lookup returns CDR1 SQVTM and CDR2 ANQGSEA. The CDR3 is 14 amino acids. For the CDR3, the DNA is TGCAGCGTTGAAAGAAGTCCCAACACCGGGGAGCTGTTTTTT. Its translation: CSVERSPNTGELFF.

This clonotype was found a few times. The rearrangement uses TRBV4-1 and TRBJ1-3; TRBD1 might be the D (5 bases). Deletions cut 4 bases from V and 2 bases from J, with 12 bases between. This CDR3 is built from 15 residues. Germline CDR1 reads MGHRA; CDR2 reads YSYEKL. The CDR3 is CASSLDLQAGNTIYF. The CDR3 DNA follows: TGCGCCAGCAGCCTTGATCTACAGGCTGGAAACACCATATATTTT.

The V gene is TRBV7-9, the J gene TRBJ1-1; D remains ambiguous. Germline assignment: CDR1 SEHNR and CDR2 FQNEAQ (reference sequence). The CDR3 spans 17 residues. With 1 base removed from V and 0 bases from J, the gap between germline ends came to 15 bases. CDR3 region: CASSLGYSGVMNTEAFF. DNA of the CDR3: TGTGCCAGCAGCTTAGGGTACAGCGGCGTAATGAACACTGAAGCTTTCTTT.

CDR3 sequence (DNA): TGTGCCACCAGTGGGCGGGTCTACCCCTACTACGAGCAGTACTTC. This encodes CATSGRVYPYYEQYF. The chain is built from TRBV24-1 and TRBJ2-7, with D possibly TRBD2 on 5 matching bases. The CDR3 runs 15 residues. Germline assignment: CDR1 KGHDR and CDR2 SFDVKD. Trimming shortened V by 5 bases and J by 3 bases, and 16 bases separated the two germline ends.

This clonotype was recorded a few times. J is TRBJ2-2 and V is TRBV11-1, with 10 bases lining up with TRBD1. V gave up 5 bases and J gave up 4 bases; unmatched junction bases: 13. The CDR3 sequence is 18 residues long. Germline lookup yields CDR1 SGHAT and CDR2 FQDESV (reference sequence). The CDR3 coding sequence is TGTGCCAGCAGCGCACCCGCTGGGACAGGGGCGGGCACCGGGGAGCTGTTTTTT. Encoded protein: CASSAPAGTGAGTGELFF.

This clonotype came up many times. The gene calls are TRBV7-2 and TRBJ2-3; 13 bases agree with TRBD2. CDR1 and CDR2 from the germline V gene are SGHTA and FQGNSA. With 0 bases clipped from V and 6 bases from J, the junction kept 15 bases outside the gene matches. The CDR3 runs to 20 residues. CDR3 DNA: TGTGCCAGCAGCTTAGCGGGACTAGCGGGGACACGGATCTTCTCGGATACGCAGTATTTT. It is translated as CASSLAGLAGTRIFSDTQYF.

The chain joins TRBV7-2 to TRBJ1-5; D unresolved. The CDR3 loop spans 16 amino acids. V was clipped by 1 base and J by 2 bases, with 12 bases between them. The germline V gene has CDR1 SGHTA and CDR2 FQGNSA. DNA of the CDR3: TGTGCCAGCAGCTTAGGAGAAGGAACGGGCAATCAGCCCCAGCATTTT. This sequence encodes CASSLGEGTGNQPQHF.

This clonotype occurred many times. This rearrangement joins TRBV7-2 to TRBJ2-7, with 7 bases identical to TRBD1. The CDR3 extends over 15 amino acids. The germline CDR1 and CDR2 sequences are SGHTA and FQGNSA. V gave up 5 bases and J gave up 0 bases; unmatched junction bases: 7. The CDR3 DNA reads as TGTGCCAGCAGCGAAACCGGGACAGTCTCCTACGAGCAGTACTTC. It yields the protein CASSETGTVSYEQYF.

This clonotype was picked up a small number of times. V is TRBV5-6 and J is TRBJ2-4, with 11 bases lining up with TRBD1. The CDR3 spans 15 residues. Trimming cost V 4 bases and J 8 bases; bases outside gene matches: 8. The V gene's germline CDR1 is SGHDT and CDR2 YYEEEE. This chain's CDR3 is CASSRRTGGFDIQYF. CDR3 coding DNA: TGTGCCAGCAGCAGACGGACAGGGGGCTTTGACATTCAGTACTTC.